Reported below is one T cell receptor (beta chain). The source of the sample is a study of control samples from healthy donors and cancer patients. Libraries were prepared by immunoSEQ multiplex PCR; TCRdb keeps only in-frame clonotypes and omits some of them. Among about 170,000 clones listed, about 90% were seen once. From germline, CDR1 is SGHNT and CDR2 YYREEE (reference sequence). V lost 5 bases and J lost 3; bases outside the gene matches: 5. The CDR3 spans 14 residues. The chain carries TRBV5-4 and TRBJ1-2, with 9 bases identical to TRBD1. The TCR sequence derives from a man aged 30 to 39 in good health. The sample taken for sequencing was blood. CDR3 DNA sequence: TGTGCCAGCAGAGGGACAGGGAGGCACTATGGCTACACCTTC. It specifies CASRGTGRHYGYTF.